This T cell receptor (beta chain) originates from a study of regulatory T cells in long-lasting Graves disease. This clonotype has a single count. Sequence at one end of the junction differs from germline and may be a read error. Germline CDR1 reads SGHKS; CDR2 reads YYEKEE (reference sequence). This CDR3 has 17 residues. Regarding time point: newly diagnosed GD, antithyroid drugs for less than 3 months. The authors made the TCR library using RNA they extracted from PBMCs. Libraries of TCR beta came from iRepertoire HTBI primers plus Arm-PCR of CDR3 regions. TCRdb used MiXCR to reprocess the multiplex PCR reads, holding one entry per CDR3 protein. The table includes under 800,000 distinct CDR3 sequences, roughly 15% detected once. The sample was also reused in another study, on T cells in Graves' hyperthyroidism and ophthalmopathy.

Material: peripheral blood mononuclear cells (PBMCs), obtained at new diagnosis, from a patient treated with antithyroid drugs. This clonotype was sampled from a woman aged 30 to 39 with Graves disease. The chain couples TRBV5-5 to TRBJ2-7; 7 positions agree with TRBD2. The CDR3 DNA follows: TGCGCCAGCAGCTGGAAACCAGGAGCGGGATCCGCCTACGAGCAGTACTTC. This codes for CASSWKPGAGSAYEQYF. Looking up the rest from reference TRBV5-5 and TRBJ2-7 gives the full variable domain: DAGVTQSPTHLIKTRGQQVTLRCSPISGHKSVSWYQQVLGQGPQFIFQYYEKEERGRGNFPDRFSARQFPNYSSELNVNALLLGDSALYLCASSWKPGAGSAYEQYFGPGTRLTVT.